This T cell receptor (beta chain) was captured in a study of cytomegalovirus exposure and HLA in healthy donors. Study-wide results and caveats: Later work found most CMV-associated TCR beta chains apparently HLA-restricted. The study designated 150 to 200 TCR beta chains cytomegalovirus-associated.

PCR employed 60 Vbeta and 13 Jbeta primers. Method: immunoSEQ multiplex PCR; TCRdb's copy keeps in-frame clones and lacks some. The sample has roughly 84,000 clones; 60% to 85% are singletons. Germline V lookup: CDR1 MGHRA, CDR2 YSYEKL. The CDR3 contains 15 residues. The V gene lost 0 bases and the J gene lost 4 bases, with 10 bases spanning the gap. Comment on this clone: Antigen unknown.

This TCR was sampled from a male donor in good health and CMV-seropositive. Sequencing was done on a sample of PBMCs. The chain uses TRBV4-1 and TRBJ1-3; D is ambiguous. The CDR3 region has the DNA TGCGCCAGCAGCCAAGATATTACCTACGGAAACACCATATATTTT. Encoded protein: CASSQDITYGNTIYF.